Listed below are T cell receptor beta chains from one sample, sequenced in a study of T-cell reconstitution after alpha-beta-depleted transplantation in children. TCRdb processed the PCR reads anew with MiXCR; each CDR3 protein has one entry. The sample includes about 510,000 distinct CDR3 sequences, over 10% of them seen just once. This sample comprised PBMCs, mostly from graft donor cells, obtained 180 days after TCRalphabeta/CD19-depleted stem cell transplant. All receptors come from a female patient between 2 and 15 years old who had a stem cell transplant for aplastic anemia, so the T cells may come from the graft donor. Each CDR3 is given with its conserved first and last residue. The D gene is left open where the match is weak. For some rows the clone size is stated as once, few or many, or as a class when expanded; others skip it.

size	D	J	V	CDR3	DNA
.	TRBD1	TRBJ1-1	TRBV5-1	CASSRSTGITEAFF	TGCGCCAGCAGCCGATCGACAGGGATCACTGAAGCTTTCTTT
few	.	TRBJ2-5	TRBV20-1	CSARDKGETQYF	TGCAGTGCTAGAGATAAGGGAGAGACCCAGTACTTC
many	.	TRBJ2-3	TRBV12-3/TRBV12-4	CASSSGDTQYF	TGTGCCAGCAGCTCAGGGGATACGCAGTATTTT
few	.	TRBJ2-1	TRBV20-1	CSARRGSYNEQFF	TGCAGTGCTCGCAGGGGTTCCTACAATGAGCAGTTCTTC
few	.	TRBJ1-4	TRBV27	CASSRRDGEKLFF	TGTGCCAGCTCCCGGAGGGACGGTGAAAAACTGTTTTTT
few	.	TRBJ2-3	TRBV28	CATTAEGTDTQYF	TGTGCCACCACAGCCGAGGGCACAGATACGCAGTATTTT
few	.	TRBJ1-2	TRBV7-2	CASSLASVGTNYGYTF	TGTGCCAGCAGCTTAGCCTCTGTAGGCACTAACTATGGCTACACCTTC
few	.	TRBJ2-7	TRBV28	CASSILSYEQYF	TGTGCCAGCAGCATTCTCTCCTACGAGCAGTACTTC
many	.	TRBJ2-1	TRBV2	CAGPGDRDNEQFF	TGTGCCGGGCCGGGAGACAGGGACAATGAGCAGTTCTTC
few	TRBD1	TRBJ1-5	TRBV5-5	CASSSATGERQPQHF	TGTGCCAGCAGCTCGGCGACAGGGGAGCGTCAGCCCCAGCATTTT
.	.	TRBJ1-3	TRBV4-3	CASSQDRSGRGNTIYF	TGCGCCAGCAGCCAAGATCGCTCGGGGCGGGGAAACACCATATATTTT
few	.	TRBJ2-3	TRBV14	CASSQVERADTDTQYF	TGTGCCAGCAGCCAAGTTGAGCGGGCCGACACAGATACGCAGTATTTT
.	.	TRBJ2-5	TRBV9	CASSVWEEGTQYF	TGTGCCAGCAGCGTCTGGGAGGAGGGGACCCAGTACTTC
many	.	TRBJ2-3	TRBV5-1	CASSLQGLPLDTQYF	TGCGCCAGCAGCTTACAGGGATTACCCCTGGATACGCAGTATTTT
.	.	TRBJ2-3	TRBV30	CAWSRASTDTQYF	TGTGCCTGGAGTAGAGCTAGCACAGATACGCAGTATTTT
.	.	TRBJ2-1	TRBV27	CASSPLRRALSYNEQFF	TGTGCCAGCAGTCCCCTGCGTCGGGCACTCTCCTACAATGAGCAGTTCTTC
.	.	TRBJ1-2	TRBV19	CASSPDMGYGYTF	TGTGCCAGTAGTCCAGACATGGGCTATGGCTACACCTTC
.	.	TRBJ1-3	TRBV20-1	CSARQDFSGNTIYF	TGCAGTGCTAGACAGGACTTCTCTGGAAACACCATATATTTT
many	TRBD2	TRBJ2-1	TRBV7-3	CASSLTFTAGDYNEQFF	TGTGCCAGCAGCTTAACGTTCACAGCGGGAGACTACAATGAGCAGTTCTTC
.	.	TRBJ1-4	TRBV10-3	CAISGGEKLFF	TGTGCCATCAGTGGGGGTGAAAAACTGTTTTTT
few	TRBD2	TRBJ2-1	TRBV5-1	CASSAAGAEHNEQFF	TGCGCCAGCAGCGCAGCGGGAGCCGAGCACAATGAGCAGTTCTTC
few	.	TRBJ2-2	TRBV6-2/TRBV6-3	CASRGHLNTGELFF	TGTGCCAGCCGAGGACATCTGAACACCGGGGAGCTGTTTTTT
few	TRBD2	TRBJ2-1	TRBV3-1	CASSRQGVGLAGEQFF	TGTGCCAGCAGCCGTCAGGGGGTAGGACTAGCGGGCGAGCAGTTCTTC
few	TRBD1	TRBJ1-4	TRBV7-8	CASSLMTGPNEKLFF	TGTGCCAGCAGCTTAATGACAGGGCCCAATGAAAAACTGTTTTTT
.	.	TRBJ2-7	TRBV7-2	CASTPGPAKGSYEQYF	TGTGCCAGCACCCCAGGCCCCGCTAAGGGTTCCTACGAGCAGTACTTC
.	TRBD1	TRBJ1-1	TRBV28	CASSIQGGSTEAFF	TGTGCCAGCAGTATCCAGGGGGGGAGCACTGAAGCTTTCTTT
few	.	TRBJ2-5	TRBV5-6	CASSLDFVETQYF	TGTGCCAGCAGCTTGGATTTCGTCGAGACCCAGTACTTC
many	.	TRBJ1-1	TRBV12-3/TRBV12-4	CASGRGRIMNTEAFF	TGTGCCAGCGGTCGAGGCCGGATAATGAACACTGAAGCTTTCTTT
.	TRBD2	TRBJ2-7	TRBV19	CASRLDGRRGAYEQYF	TGTGCCAGTAGGCTAGACGGGAGACGGGGGGCCTACGAGCAGTACTTC
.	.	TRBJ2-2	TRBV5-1	CASSLGSAGSGELFF	TGCGCCAGCAGCTTGGGTAGTGCTGGGTCCGGGGAGCTGTTTTTT
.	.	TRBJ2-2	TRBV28	CASSRLGRSPGELFF	TGTGCCAGCAGCCGACTAGGCAGAAGCCCCGGGGAGCTGTTTTTT
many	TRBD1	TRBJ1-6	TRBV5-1	CASSAGQGNSPLHF	TGCGCCAGCAGCGCGGGACAGGGTAATTCACCCCTCCACTTT
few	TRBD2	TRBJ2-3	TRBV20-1	CSAKPSGRADTQYF	TGCAGTGCTAAACCTAGCGGGAGGGCAGATACGCAGTATTTT
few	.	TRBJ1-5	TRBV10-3	CAISEVGLISNQPQHF	TGTGCCATCAGTGAGGTGGGACTGATTAGCAATCAGCCCCAGCATTTT
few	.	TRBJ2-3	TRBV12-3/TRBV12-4	CASSSYLYADTQYF	TGTGCCAGCAGTTCCTATCTTTACGCAGATACGCAGTATTTT
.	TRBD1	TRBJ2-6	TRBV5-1	CASRLTPNRGPSGANVLTF	TGCGCCAGCCGCTTGACGCCTAACAGGGGGCCCTCTGGGGCCAACGTCCTGACTTTC
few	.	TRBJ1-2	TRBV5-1	CASSLGGNYTF	TGCGCCAGCAGCTTGGGCGGGAACTACACCTTC
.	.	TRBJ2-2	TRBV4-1	CASSQEGAGSITGELFF	TGCGCCAGCAGCCAAGAGGGGGCGGGATCTATCACCGGGGAGCTGTTTTTT
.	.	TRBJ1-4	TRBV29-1	CSVEGQGGEKLFF	TGCAGCGTTGAAGGGCAGGGAGGGGAAAAACTGTTTTTT
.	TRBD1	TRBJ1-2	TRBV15	CATSRNRQGDGYTF	TGTGCCACCAGCAGAAATCGACAGGGAGATGGCTACACCTTC